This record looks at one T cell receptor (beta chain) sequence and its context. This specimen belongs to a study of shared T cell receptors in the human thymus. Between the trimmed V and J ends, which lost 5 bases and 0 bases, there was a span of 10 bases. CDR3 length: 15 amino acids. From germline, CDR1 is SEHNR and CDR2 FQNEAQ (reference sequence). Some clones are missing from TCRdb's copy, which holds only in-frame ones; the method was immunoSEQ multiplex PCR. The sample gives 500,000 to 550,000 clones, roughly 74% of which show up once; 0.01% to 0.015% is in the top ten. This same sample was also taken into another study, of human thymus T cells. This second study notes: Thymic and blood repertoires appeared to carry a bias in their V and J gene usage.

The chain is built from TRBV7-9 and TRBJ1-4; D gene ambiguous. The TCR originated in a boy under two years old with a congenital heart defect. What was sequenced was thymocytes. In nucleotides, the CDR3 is TGTGCCAGCAGCCCACCCCCTACAACTAATGAAAAACTGTTTTTT. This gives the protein CASSPPPTTNEKLFF.